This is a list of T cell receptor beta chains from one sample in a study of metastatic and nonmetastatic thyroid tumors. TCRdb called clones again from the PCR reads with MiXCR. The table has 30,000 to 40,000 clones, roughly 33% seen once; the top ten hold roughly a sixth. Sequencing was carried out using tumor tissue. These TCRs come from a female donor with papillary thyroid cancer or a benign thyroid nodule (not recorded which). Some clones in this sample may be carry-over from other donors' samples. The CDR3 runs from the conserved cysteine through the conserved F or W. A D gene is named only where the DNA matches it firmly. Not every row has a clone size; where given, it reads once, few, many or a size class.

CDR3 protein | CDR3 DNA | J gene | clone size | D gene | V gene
CASSETVAGELFF | TGTGCCAGCAGCGAGACAGTTGCCGGGGAGCTGTTTTTT | TRBJ2-2 | NA | NA | TRBV2
CASSSPGANVLTF | TGTGCCAGCAGCTCCCCTGGGGCCAACGTCCTGACTTTC | TRBJ2-6 | NA | NA | TRBV7-9
CASRGTSESNEQFF | TGCGCCAGCAGGGGGACTAGCGAGTCCAATGAGCAGTTCTTC | TRBJ2-1 | NA | TRBD2 | TRBV5-1
CASGDRSVSYF | TGTGCCAGCGGCGACAGGTCGGTGTCGTACTTC | TRBJ2-7 | few | NA | TRBV12-3/TRBV12-4
CASSGDSGDTGELFF | TGTGCCAGCAGTGGGGATAGCGGGGACACCGGGGAGCTGTTTTTT | TRBJ2-2 | NA | TRBD2 | TRBV6-4
CATSESWGRNNEQFF | TGTGCCACCAGTGAGAGCTGGGGCAGAAACAATGAGCAGTTCTTC | TRBJ2-1 | NA | NA | TRBV24-1
CASRPIAGAGELFF | TGTGCCAGCAGACCAATAGCCGGGGCCGGGGAGCTGTTTTTT | TRBJ2-2 | NA | NA | TRBV6-1
CASSVGQGGPDTQYF | TGTGCCAGCAGTGTCGGGCAAGGGGGCCCAGATACGCAGTATTTT | TRBJ2-3 | NA | TRBD1 | TRBV25-1
CASSESGRDFSYEQYF | TGTGCCAGCAGTGAATCTGGTAGGGACTTCTCCTACGAGCAGTACTTC | TRBJ2-7 | NA | NA | TRBV25-1
CASRNRELGEQYF | TGCGCCAGCAGAAACAGGGAGTTGGGGGAGCAGTACTTC | TRBJ2-7 | few | NA | TRBV10-2
CASSGGGSGNTIYF | TGTGCCAGCAGTGGAGGGGGCTCTGGAAACACCATATATTTT | TRBJ1-3 | NA | NA | TRBV6-1